These 3 T cell receptor beta chains were sequenced from one sample in a study of T cells after yellow fever vaccination. TCRdb ran MiXCR on the 5' RACE reads and lists one entry per CDR3 protein. The top ten hold 14% to 15% of the sample, which has about 630,000 distinct CDR3 sequences, roughly 12% seen once. Sequenced here: PBMCs, sampled on the day of the yellow fever booster vaccination. The receptors shown here come from a man aged 25 to 40 who received the YFV17D yellow fever vaccine.

This clonotype was recorded once. The rearrangement links TRBV6-5 to TRBJ2-7, with D perhaps matching TRBD2 (7 bases). The V and J ends lost 5 bases and 8 bases respectively, with 10 bases between them. The CDR3 is made up of 11 amino acids. CDR1 and CDR2 (germline): MNHEY, SVGAGI. DNA for the CDR3: TGTGCCAGCAGTCAGGGGACTAAGCAGTACTTC. This sequence encodes CASSQGTKQYF.

The chain uses TRBV11-3 and TRBJ2-1, with D possibly TRBD1 on 6 matching bases. V shed 5 bases and J shed 8 bases, with 10 bases lying between them. The CDR3 runs to 12 residues. Germline V gene data show CDR1 as SGHNT and CDR2 as YENEEA. The CDR3 coding sequence is TGTGCCAGCAGCGACCAGGGGTATGAGCAGTTCTTC. Protein sequence: CASSDQGYEQFF.

The chain is built from TRBV12-3 or TRBV12-4 and TRBJ1-5; D not resolved. The CDR3 totals 16 residues. V lost 4 bases, J lost 0 bases, and 13 bases lay in between. CDR3 nucleotides: TGTGCCAGCAGTTCTATGGGAGGAAATAGCAATCAGCCCCAGCATTTT. It specifies CASSSMGGNSNQPQHF.